This TCR beta chain was documented in a study of OX40 agonist ivuxolimab in advanced cancers. Method: immunoSEQ multiplex PCR; TCRdb's copy keeps in-frame clones and lacks some. The sample consists of some 40,000 clones, 60% to 80% of them appearing once. V gave up 2 bases and J gave up 6 bases; unmatched junction bases: 10. Per germline, CDR1 LGHNA and CDR2 YNFKEQ. This CDR3 has 16 residues. The sequencing used CD4+ or CD8+ T cells sorted from blood, collected in a trial of the OX40 agonist ivuxolimab. The V and J genes are TRBV4-2 and TRBJ2-1; 7 nucleotides match TRBD2. This receptor was obtained from an adult with an advanced solid tumor such as melanoma, head and neck, liver or kidney cancer. The CDR3 DNA sequence: TGTGCCAGCAGCCAAAAAATGGGGCGGGAGATCAATGAGCAGTTCTTC. It codes for CASSQKMGREINEQFF.